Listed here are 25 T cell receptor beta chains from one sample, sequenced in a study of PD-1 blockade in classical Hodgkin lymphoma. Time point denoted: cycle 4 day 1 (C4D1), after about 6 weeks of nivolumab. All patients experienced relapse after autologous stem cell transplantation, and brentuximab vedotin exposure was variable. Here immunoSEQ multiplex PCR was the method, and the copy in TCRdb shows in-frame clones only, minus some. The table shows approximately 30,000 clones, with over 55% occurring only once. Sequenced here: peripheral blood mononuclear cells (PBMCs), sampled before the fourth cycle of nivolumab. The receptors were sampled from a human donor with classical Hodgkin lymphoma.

CDR3 nucleotide sequence: TGTGCCAGCAGTCACGCCATCAATCAGCCCCAGCATTTT. Translation gives CASSHAINQPQHF. The gene calls are TRBV27 and TRBJ1-5; D remains unclear. The CDR3 sequence is 13 residues long. Deletions cut 5 bases from V and 3 bases from J, with 8 bases between. Germline V gene sequence: CDR1 MNHEY, CDR2 SMNVEV (reference sequence).

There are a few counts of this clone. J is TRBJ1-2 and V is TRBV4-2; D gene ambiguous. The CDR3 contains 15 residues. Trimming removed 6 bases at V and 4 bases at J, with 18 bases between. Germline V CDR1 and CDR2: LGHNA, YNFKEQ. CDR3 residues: CASSSQAGSSYGYTF. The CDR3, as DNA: TGTGCCAGCAGTTCCCAGGCGGGGTCCTCCTATGGCTACACCTTC.

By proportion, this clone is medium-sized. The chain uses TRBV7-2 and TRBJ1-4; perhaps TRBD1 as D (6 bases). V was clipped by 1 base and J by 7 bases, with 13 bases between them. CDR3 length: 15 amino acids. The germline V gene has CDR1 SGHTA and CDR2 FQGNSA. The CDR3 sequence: CASSLDRAQGEKLFF. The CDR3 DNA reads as TGTGCCAGCAGCTTAGACAGGGCCCAGGGTGAAAAACTGTTTTTT.

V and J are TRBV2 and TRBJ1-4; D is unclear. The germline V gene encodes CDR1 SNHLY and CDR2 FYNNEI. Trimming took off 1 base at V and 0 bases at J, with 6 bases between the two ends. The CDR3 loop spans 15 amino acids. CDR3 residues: CASSEGGATNEKLFF. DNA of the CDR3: TGTGCCAGCAGTGAAGGCGGTGCAACTAATGAAAAACTGTTTTTT.

In DNA, the CDR3 is TGCGCCAGCAGCCTGAGGGGATTCACTGAAGCTTTCTTT. Translation gives CASSLRGFTEAFF. The chain has TRBV5-1 and TRBJ1-1; tentative D call: TRBD1 (5 bases). Germline V gene sequence: CDR1 SGHRS, CDR2 YFSETQ. Deletions cut 4 bases from V and 4 bases from J, with 11 bases between. The CDR3 loop spans 13 amino acids. The full variable domain, with the rest looked up from reference TRBV5-1 and TRBJ1-1, is KAGVTQTPRYLIKTRGQQVTLSCSPISGHRSVSWYQQTPGQGLQFLFEYFSETQRNKGNFPGRFSGRQFSNSRSEMNVSTLELGDSALYLCASSLRGFTEAFFGQGTRLTVV.

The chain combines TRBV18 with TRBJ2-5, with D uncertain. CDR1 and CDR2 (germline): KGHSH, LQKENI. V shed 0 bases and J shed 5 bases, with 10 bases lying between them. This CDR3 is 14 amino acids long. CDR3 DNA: TGTGCCAGCTCACCACCTAGGGCCCTTGAGACCCAGTACTTC. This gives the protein CASSPPRALETQYF.

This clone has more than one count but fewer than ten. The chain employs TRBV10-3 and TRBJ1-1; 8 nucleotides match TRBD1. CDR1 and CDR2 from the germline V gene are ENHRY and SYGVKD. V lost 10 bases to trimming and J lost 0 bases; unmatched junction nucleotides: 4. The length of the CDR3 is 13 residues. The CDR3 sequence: CATGQGMNTEAFF. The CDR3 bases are TGTGCCACTGGACAGGGAATGAACACTGAAGCTTTCTTT.

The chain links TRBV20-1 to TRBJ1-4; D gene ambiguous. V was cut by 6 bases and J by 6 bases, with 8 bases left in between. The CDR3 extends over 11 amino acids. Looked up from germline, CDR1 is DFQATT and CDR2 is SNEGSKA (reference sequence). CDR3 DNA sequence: TGCAGTGCGGACCGCTATGAAAAACTGTTTTTT. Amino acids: CSADRYEKLFF.

DNA of the CDR3: TGCGCCAGCGCTCCAGGGGGTGGCTCCTACGAGCAGTACTTC. Its translation is CASAPGGGSYEQYF. The chain recombines TRBV10-1 with TRBJ2-7; TRBD1 matches at 7 bases. J lost 0 bases, V lost 8 bases, and 7 bases had no gene match. Looked up from germline, CDR1 is WNHNN and CDR2 is SYGVQD (reference sequence). The CDR3 consists of 14 residues.

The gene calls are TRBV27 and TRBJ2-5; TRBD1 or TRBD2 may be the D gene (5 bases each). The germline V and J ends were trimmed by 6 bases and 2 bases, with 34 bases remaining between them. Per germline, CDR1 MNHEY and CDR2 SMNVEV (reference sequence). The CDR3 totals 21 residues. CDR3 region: CASSPRGRRGVLKARQETQYF. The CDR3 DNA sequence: TGTGCCAGCAGCCCCAGAGGGCGCCGAGGGGTTCTTAAAGCGAGACAAGAGACCCAGTACTTC.

The CDR3 loop reads CASSLNQAAEQYF. The CDR3 DNA reads TGTGCCAGCAGCCTCAACCAAGCCGCCGAGCAGTACTTC. The V call is TRBV7-7, the J call TRBJ2-7; D gene ambiguous. The V gene's germline CDR1 is SSHAT and CDR2 FNYEAQ (reference sequence). Between the trimmed V and J ends, which lost 5 bases and 6 bases, there was a span of 14 bases. CDR3 length equals 13 residues.

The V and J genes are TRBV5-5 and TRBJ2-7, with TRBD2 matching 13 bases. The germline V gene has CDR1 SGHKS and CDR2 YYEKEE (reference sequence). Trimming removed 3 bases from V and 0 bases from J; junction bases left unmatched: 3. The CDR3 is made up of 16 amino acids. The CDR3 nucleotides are TGTGCCAGCAGCTGGGGGACTAGCGGGGTCTCCTACGAGCAGTACTTC. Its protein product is CASSWGTSGVSYEQYF.

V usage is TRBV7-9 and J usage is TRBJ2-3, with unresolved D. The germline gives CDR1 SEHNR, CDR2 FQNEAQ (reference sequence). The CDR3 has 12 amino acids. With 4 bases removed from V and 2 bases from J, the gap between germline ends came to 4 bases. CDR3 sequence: CASSWITDTQYF. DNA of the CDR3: TGTGCCAGCAGCTGGATCACAGATACGCAGTATTTT.

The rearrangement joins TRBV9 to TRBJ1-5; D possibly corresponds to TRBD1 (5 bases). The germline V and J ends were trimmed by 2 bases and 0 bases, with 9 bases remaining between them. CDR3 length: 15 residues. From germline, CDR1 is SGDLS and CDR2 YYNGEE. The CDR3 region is CASSVGGTSNQPQHF. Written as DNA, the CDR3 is TGTGCCAGCAGCGTCGGGGGGACTAGCAATCAGCCCCAGCATTTT.

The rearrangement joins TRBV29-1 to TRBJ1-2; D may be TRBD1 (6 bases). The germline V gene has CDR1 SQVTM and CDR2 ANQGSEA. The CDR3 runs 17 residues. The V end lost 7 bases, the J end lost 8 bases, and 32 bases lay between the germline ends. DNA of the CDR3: TGCAGCGCCTTGGGGGCCCGAAACAGGGATGGGGTAGGAGGCTACACCTTC. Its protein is CSALGARNRDGVGGYTF.

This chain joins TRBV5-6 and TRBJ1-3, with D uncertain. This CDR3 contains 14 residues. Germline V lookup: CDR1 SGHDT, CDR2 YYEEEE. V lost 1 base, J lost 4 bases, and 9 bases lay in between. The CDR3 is CASSLLGEGNTIYF. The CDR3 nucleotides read TGTGCCAGCAGCTTGTTAGGAGAAGGAAACACCATATATTTT. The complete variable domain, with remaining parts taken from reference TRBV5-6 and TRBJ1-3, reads DAGVTQSPTHLIKTRGQQVTLRCSPKSGHDTVSWYQQALGQGPQFIFQYYEEEERQRGNFPDRFSGHQFPNYSSELNVNALLLGDSALYLCASSLLGEGNTIYFGEGSWLTVV.

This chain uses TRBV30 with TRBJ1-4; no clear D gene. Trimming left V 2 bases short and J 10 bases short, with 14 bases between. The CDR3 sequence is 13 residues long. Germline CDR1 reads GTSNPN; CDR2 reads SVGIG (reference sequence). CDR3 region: CAWSQDRIGKLFF. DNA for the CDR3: TGTGCCTGGAGTCAGGATAGAATTGGAAAACTGTTTTTT.

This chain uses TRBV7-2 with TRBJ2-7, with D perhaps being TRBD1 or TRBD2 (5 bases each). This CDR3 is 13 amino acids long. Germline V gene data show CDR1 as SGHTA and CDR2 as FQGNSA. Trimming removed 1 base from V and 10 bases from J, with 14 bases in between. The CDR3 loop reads CASSLEFLRDQYF. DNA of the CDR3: TGTGCCAGCAGCTTAGAGTTTTTGAGGGACCAGTACTTC.

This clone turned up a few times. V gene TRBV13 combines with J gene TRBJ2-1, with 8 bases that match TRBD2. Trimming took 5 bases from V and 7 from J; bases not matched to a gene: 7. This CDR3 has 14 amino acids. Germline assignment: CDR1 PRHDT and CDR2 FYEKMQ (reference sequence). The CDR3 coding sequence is TGTGCCAGCAGCACAGCGGGACTAGGGAATGAGCAGTTCTTC. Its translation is CASSTAGLGNEQFF. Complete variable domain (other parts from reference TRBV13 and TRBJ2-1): AAGVIQSPRHLIKEKRETATLKCYPIPRHDTVYWYQQGPGQDPQFLISFYEKMQSDKGSIPDRFSAQQFSDYHSELNMSSLELGDSALYFCASSTAGLGNEQFFGPGTRLTVL.

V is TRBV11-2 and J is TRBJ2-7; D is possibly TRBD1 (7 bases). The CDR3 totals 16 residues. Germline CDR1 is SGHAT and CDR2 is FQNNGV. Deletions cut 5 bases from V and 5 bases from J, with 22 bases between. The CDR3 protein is CASSGRTGTEGNEQYF. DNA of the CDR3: TGTGCCAGCAGCGGGAGGACCGGGACAGAGGGTAACGAGCAGTACTTC. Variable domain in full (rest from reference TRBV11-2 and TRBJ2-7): EAGVAQSPRYKIIEKRQSVAFWCNPISGHATLYWYQQILGQGPKLLIQFQNNGVVDDSQLPKDRFSAERLKGVDSTLKIQPAKLEDSAVYLCASSGRTGTEGNEQYFGPGTRLTVT.

CDR3 sequence reads: CASSYSGSYNEQFF. The CDR3 DNA sequence: TGTGCCAGCAGTTACTCGGGCTCCTACAATGAGCAGTTCTTC. This sequence joins TRBV6-6 and TRBJ2-1, with D unclear. The V gene lost 0 bases and the J gene lost 0 bases, with 3 bases spanning the gap. Germline CDR1 and CDR2: MNHNY and SVGAGI (reference sequence). The CDR3 runs 14 residues.

The CDR3 DNA reads as TGTGCCAGCAGTTTCTCCCGGGACGGCCTCGCGGGCTACACCTTC. This gives the protein CASSFSRDGLAGYTF. The chain carries TRBV6-5 and TRBJ1-2; D is perhaps TRBD1 (5 bases). The CDR3 consists of 15 residues. CDR1 and CDR2 from the germline V gene are MNHEY and SVGAGI. V dropped 4 bases and J dropped 8 bases, with 20 bases sitting between them.

CDR3 sequence reads: CASSYGGGNTEAFF. CDR3 sequence (DNA): TGTGCCAGCAGCTACGGGGGCGGAAACACTGAAGCTTTCTTT. V gene TRBV14 combines with J gene TRBJ1-1; the D gene is possibly TRBD1 (6 bases). Germline assignment: CDR1 SGHDN and CDR2 FVKESK. The ends were cut back, 5 bases at V and 2 bases at J, with 12 bases in the middle. The CDR3 extends over 14 amino acids.

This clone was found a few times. CDR3 sequence (DNA): TGTGCCAGCACTCGGGGGGCTAACACTGAAGCTTTCTTT. This translates into CASTRGANTEAFF. The chain couples TRBV6-1 to TRBJ1-1; D might be TRBD1 (6 bases). The germline V gene has CDR1 MNHNS and CDR2 SASEGT. The CDR3 loop spans 13 amino acids. V was clipped by 7 bases and J by 2 bases, with 11 bases between them.

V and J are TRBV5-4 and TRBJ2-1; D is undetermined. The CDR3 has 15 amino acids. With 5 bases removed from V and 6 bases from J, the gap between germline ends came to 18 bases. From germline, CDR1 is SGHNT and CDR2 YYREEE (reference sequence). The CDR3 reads CASRVDLGSGNEQFF. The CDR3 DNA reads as TGTGCCAGCAGGGTCGACTTGGGGTCCGGCAATGAGCAGTTCTTC.